One sample yielded the 22 T cell receptor beta chains listed below, sequenced in a study of blood T cell repertoires in COVID-19. The data were produced by immunoSEQ multiplex PCR, yet TCRdb's version contains in-frame clones alone and is incomplete. The data hold some 230,000 clones, with about 80% observed a single time. The sample consisted of PBMCs or T cells enriched from blood (not recorded which). The receptor source for this set is a man aged 35 to 55 who had recovered from COVID-19.

V is TRBV5-6 and J is TRBJ1-5, with D perhaps TRBD1 (5 bases). V was cut by 0 bases and J by 9 bases, with 16 bases left in between. The CDR3 is 15 amino acids. The germline CDR1 and CDR2 sequences are SGHDT and YYEEEE. The CDR3 spells CASSLAVRAGLPQHF. In DNA, the CDR3 is TGTGCCAGCAGCTTGGCCGTAAGGGCAGGGCTGCCCCAGCATTTT.

This chain links TRBV5-4 with TRBJ2-7; unclear D gene. CDR1 and CDR2 from the germline V gene are SGHNT and YYREEE (reference sequence). V was cut by 0 bases and J by 1 base, with 5 bases left in between. The CDR3 consists of 13 residues. This CDR3 is CASSLAQSYEQYF. The CDR3 region has the DNA TGTGCCAGCAGCTTGGCGCAGTCCTACGAGCAGTACTTC.

The table lists this clone with a count of one. The chain combines TRBV10-3 with TRBJ2-5; D is perhaps TRBD2 (5 bases). Germline CDR1 and CDR2: ENHRY and SYGVKD. The ends were cut back, 0 bases at V and 2 bases at J, with 10 bases in the middle. The CDR3 is 15 residues long. The CDR3: CAISESAGIQETQYF. The CDR3 DNA follows: TGTGCCATCAGTGAGTCGGCGGGCATACAAGAGACCCAGTACTTC.

The genes are TRBV7-2 and TRBJ1-5; D is uncertain. Trimming pared 2 bases from V and 5 bases from J, leaving 10 bases between. The CDR3 has 14 amino acids. Germline V gene lookup returns CDR1 SGHTA and CDR2 FQGNSA. The chain's CDR3 is CASSLRGGYQPQHF. The CDR3 nucleotides are TGTGCCAGCAGCTTACGGGGAGGGTATCAGCCCCAGCATTTT.

The chain recombines TRBV19 with TRBJ1-2, with 9 bases lining up with TRBD1. Looked up from germline, CDR1 is LNHDA and CDR2 is SQIVND (reference sequence). This CDR3 has 12 amino acids. The V gene end was trimmed by 5 bases and the J gene end by 6 bases; junction bases not matched to a gene: 1. The CDR3, as DNA: TGTGCCAGTAGTCGGGACAGGGATGGCTACACCTTC. Amino acids: CASSRDRDGYTF.

The DNA for the CDR3 is TGTGCCAGTAGTGCGGGTCTCCAATACAATGAGCAGTTCTTC. Protein sequence: CASSAGLQYNEQFF. The V and J genes are TRBV19 and TRBJ2-1, with D possibly TRBD2 on 5 matching bases. Trimming took 5 bases from V and 4 from J, leaving 12 bases between them. The length of the CDR3 is 14 residues. The germline CDR1 and CDR2 sequences are LNHDA and SQIVND (reference sequence). Based on the CDR3 plus reference TRBV19 and TRBJ2-1, the full variable domain is DGGITQSPKYLFRKEGQNVTLSCEQNLNHDAMYWYRQDPGQGLRLIYYSQIVNDFQKGDIAEGYSVSREKKESFPLTVTSAQKNPTAFYLCASSAGLQYNEQFFGPGTRLTVL.

The chain couples TRBV11-3 to TRBJ2-1; TRBD2 matches at 7 bases. V was pared by 6 bases and J by 7 bases, with 9 bases of the junction left unmatched. The CDR3 loop spans 14 amino acids. Germline V gene sequence: CDR1 SGHNT, CDR2 YENEEA. CDR3 residues: CASSRLARGNEQFF. Written as DNA, the CDR3 is TGTGCCAGCAGTAGACTAGCCAGAGGGAATGAGCAGTTCTTC.

The chain employs TRBV30 and TRBJ1-5, with TRBD1 matching 9 bases. This CDR3 is built from 14 residues. Per the germline V gene, CDR1 is GTSNPN and CDR2 is SVGIG (reference sequence). After removal of 3 bases from V and 8 bases from J, the junction contained 8 bases not matched to a gene. Here the CDR3 reads CAWSVGTGNEPQHF. The CDR3 nucleotides are TGTGCCTGGAGCGTGGGGACAGGGAACGAGCCCCAGCATTTT.

The V gene is TRBV6-5, the J gene TRBJ1-1, with unresolved D. Germline CDR1 MNHEY, CDR2 SVGAGI. The CDR3 extends over 15 amino acids. With 0 bases removed from V and 1 base from J, the gap between germline ends came to 9 bases. The CDR3 loop reads CASSYSYSGNTEAFF. CDR3 sequence (DNA): TGTGCCAGCAGTTACTCGTATTCGGGGAACACTGAAGCTTTCTTT.

J is TRBJ2-7 and V is TRBV4-2; TRBD1 agrees at 8 bases. This CDR3 is built from 16 residues. The V and J ends lost 1 base and 3 bases, in that order; junction bases with no gene match: 8. Germline CDR1 is LGHNA and CDR2 is YNFKEQ. The DNA for the CDR3 is TGTGCCAGCAGCCAAGCACAGGGACAGGAGGTCTACGAGCAGTACTTC. Protein product: CASSQAQGQEVYEQYF.

The chain uses TRBV3-1 (or the pseudogene TRBV3-2) and TRBJ2-1; a weak D match, TRBD2 (6 bases). V lost 0 bases, J lost 1 base, and 13 bases lay in between. The CDR3 loop spans 17 amino acids. The germline V gene has CDR1 LGHDT and CDR2 YNNKEL (reference sequence). CDR3 sequence: CASSQDWAGRSYNEQFF. The CDR3 DNA reads as TGTGCCAGCAGCCAAGATTGGGCGGGGAGGTCCTACAATGAGCAGTTCTTC.

The sample holds one count of this clone. The chain recombines TRBV10-3 with TRBJ2-1, with D tentatively TRBD2 (6 bases). With 10 bases removed from V and 3 bases from J, the gap between germline ends came to 13 bases. The V gene's germline CDR1 is ENHRY and CDR2 SYGVKD. CDR3 length: 13 residues. The DNA of the CDR3 is TGTGCCACCCTAGCGATACTCTACAATGAGCAGTTCTTC. Encoded protein: CATLAILYNEQFF.

This sequence joins TRBV2 and TRBJ2-3, with 8 bases matching TRBD2. Germline CDR1 reads SNHLY; CDR2 reads FYNNEI. With 8 bases clipped from V and 2 bases from J, the junction kept 3 bases outside the gene matches. There are 13 residues in the CDR3. Here the CDR3 reads CASVSGVTDTQYF. For the CDR3, the DNA is TGTGCCAGCGTTAGCGGGGTCACAGATACGCAGTATTTT. Full variable domain (missing parts from reference TRBV2 and TRBJ2-3): EPEVTQTPSHQVTQMGQEVILRCVPISNHLYFYWYRQILGQKVEFLVSFYNNEISEKSEIFDDQFSVERPDGSNFTLKIRSTKLEDSAMYFCASVSGVTDTQYFGPGTRLTVL.

V and J are TRBV7-2 and TRBJ1-2, with TRBD1 matching 8 bases. The germline CDR1 and CDR2 sequences are SGHTA and FQGNSA. With 3 bases clipped from V and 5 bases from J, the junction kept 5 bases outside the gene matches. The CDR3 contains 14 residues. In DNA form, the CDR3 reads TGTGCCAGCAGCTTTACAGGGGGGGATTATGGCTACACCTTC. It is translated as CASSFTGGDYGYTF.

The chain links TRBV7-2 to TRBJ1-6; tentative D call: TRBD1 (5 bases). This CDR3 is built from 15 residues. V lost 5 bases to trimming and J lost 12 bases, with 20 bases between them. Germline CDR1 reads SGHTA; CDR2 reads FQGNSA. CDR3 in amino acids: CASSRRQMQFKPLHF. The CDR3 DNA follows: TGTGCCAGCAGCCGTAGACAGATGCAATTCAAACCCCTCCACTTT.

The rearrangement links TRBV6-5 to TRBJ2-7, with 7 bases that match TRBD2. V gave up 6 bases and J gave up 4 bases; unmatched junction bases: 9. CDR1 and CDR2 from the germline V gene are MNHEY and SVGAGI. This CDR3 contains 14 residues. The CDR3 DNA reads TGTGCCAGCAGACCCTCGGGGGGAGTTTACGAGCAGTACTTC. Protein: CASRPSGGVYEQYF.

CDR3 coding DNA: TGCGCCAGCAGCCAAGATGGGCTAGCCAGCGGAAACTCCTACGAGCAGTACTTC. Protein product: CASSQDGLASGNSYEQYF. This chain uses TRBV4-1 with TRBJ2-7, with TRBD2 as a possible D gene (5 bases). Germline V CDR1 and CDR2: MGHRA, YSYEKL. Trimming removed 0 bases from V and 0 bases from J, with 18 bases in between. The CDR3 runs to 18 residues.

The rearrangement joins TRBV28 to TRBJ2-3; a weak D match, TRBD1 (5 bases). The germline V gene encodes CDR1 MDHEN and CDR2 SYDVKM. V shed 8 bases and J shed 8 bases, with 14 bases lying between them. The CDR3 has 12 residues. This chain's CDR3 is CASGSQVVTQYF. The DNA of the CDR3 is TGTGCCAGCGGGTCACAGGTTGTTACGCAGTATTTT. The full variable domain, its missing parts supplied by reference TRBV28 and TRBJ2-3, is DVKVTQSSRYLVKRTGEKVFLECVQDMDHENMFWYRQDPGLGLRLIYFSYDVKMKEKGDIPEGYSVSREKKERFSLILESASTNQTSMYLCASGSQVVTQYFGPGTRLTVL.

The chain uses TRBV7-2 and TRBJ2-5, with D maybe TRBD1 (6 bases). The CDR3 contains 15 residues. V shed 1 base and J shed 5 bases, with 14 bases lying between them. Germline V gene data show CDR1 as SGHTA and CDR2 as FQGNSA. CDR3 sequence: CASSLGGTPLETQYF. The CDR3 DNA reads as TGTGCCAGCAGCTTAGGAGGGACACCACTGGAGACCCAGTACTTC.

CDR3 bases: TGTGCCAGCAGCCAAGGAACTAATAGTGGCCAGCCCCAGCATTTT. This gives the protein CASSQGTNSGQPQHF. The rearrangement uses TRBV14 and TRBJ1-5; no firm D call. Trimming took 1 base from V and 7 from J, leaving 14 bases between them. The length of the CDR3 is 15 residues. CDR1 SGHDN and CDR2 FVKESK come from the germline V gene.

The chain couples TRBV5-6 to TRBJ1-6; weak D call: TRBD1 (5 bases). Germline loops: CDR1 SGHDT, CDR2 YYEEEE. V dropped 2 bases and J dropped 9 bases, with 15 bases sitting between them. This CDR3 has 15 residues. The CDR3 region has the DNA TGTGCCAGCAGCTTTGGCTTTGGGGCGAGTTCACCCCTCCACTTT. Translating it yields CASSFGFGASSPLHF. The entire variable domain, with the rest obtained from reference TRBV5-6 and TRBJ1-6, is as follows: DAGVTQSPTHLIKTRGQQVTLRCSPKSGHDTVSWYQQALGQGPQFIFQYYEEEERQRGNFPDRFSGHQFPNYSSELNVNALLLGDSALYLCASSFGFGASSPLHFGNGTRLTVT.

The chain has TRBV7-9 and TRBJ1-1, with D tentatively TRBD1 (5 bases). V was pared by 4 bases and J by 10 bases, with 25 bases between. This CDR3 has 16 residues. Germline assignment: CDR1 SEHNR and CDR2 FQNEAQ (reference sequence). The CDR3 nucleotides are TGTGCCAGCAGCTGGGGGGATGCCTCGTTGATTGGTGCAGCTTTCTTT. Translated, it gives CASSWGDASLIGAAFF.